This section outlines one TCR beta chain sequence together with its context. The sample belongs to a study of blood T cell repertoires in COVID-19. This CDR3 contains 15 residues. The germline CDR1 and CDR2 sequences are MNHEY and SMNVEV (reference sequence). With 4 bases clipped from V and 6 bases from J, the junction kept 7 bases outside the gene matches. The assay was immunoSEQ multiplex PCR, and TCRdb's table has in-frame clones only and misses some. The sample lists 200,000 or so clones, roughly 80% seen once, with about 5% in the top ten. The sequence was collected from a woman aged 30 to 39 with acute or convalescent COVID-19. Sequenced: peripheral blood. The chain joins TRBV27 to TRBJ1-4, with 8 bases aligning to TRBD1. CDR3: CASSSEGQGYEKLFF. In DNA form, the CDR3 reads TGTGCCAGCAGTTCCGAAGGACAGGGTTATGAAAAACTGTTTTTT.